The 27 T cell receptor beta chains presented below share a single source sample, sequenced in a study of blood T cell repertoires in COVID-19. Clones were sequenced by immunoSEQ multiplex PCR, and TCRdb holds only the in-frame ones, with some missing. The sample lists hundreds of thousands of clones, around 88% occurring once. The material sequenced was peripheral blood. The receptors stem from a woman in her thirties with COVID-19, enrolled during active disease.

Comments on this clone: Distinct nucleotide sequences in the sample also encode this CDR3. CDR3 protein: CASSLADTEAFF. Here the CDR3 DNA reads TGCGCCAGCAGCTTGGCTGACACTGAAGCTTTCTTT. The rearrangement uses TRBV5-1 and TRBJ1-1, with D unresolved. CDR1 SGHRS and CDR2 YFSETQ come from the germline V gene. V lost 0 bases to trimming and J lost 3 bases, with 3 bases between them. The CDR3 has 12 residues.

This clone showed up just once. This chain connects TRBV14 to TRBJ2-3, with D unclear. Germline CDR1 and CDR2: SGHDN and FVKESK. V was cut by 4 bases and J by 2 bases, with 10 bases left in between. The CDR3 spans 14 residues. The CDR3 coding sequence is TGTGCCAGCAGCCCGCTCAAGCACACAGATACGCAGTATTTT. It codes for CASSPLKHTDTQYF. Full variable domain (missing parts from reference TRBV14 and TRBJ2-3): EAGVTQFPSHSVIEKGQTVTLRCDPISGHDNLYWYRRVMGKEIKFLLHFVKESKQDESGMPNNRFLAERTGGTYSTLKVQPAELEDSGVYFCASSPLKHTDTQYFGPGTRLTVL.

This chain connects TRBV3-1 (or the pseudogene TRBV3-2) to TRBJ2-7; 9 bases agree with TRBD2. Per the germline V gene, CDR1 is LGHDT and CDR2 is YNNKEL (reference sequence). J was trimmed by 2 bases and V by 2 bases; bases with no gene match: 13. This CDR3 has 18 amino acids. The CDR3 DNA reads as TGTGCCAGCAGCCAAAGGGCCTTGGCGGGGGGGCCCGCCTACGAGCAGTACTTC. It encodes CASSQRALAGGPAYEQYF.

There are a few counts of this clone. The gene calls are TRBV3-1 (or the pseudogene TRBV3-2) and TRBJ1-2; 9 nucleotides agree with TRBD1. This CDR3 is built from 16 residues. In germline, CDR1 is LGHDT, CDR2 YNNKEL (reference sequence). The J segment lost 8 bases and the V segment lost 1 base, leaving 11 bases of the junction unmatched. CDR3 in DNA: TGTGCCAGCAGCCAAGTCCCCGGGACAGGGCGGTTAGGCTACACCTTC. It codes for CASSQVPGTGRLGYTF.

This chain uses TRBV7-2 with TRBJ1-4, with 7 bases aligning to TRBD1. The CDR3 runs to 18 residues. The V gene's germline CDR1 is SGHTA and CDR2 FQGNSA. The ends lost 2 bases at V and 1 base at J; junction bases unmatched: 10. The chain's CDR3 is CASSLTGKGGRTNEKLFF. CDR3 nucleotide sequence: TGTGCCAGCAGCTTAACCGGTAAAGGGGGCAGAACTAATGAAAAACTGTTTTTT.

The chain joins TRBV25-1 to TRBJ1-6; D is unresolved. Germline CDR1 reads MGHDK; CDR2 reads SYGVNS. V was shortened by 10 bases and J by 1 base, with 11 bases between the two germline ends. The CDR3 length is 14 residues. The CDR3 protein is CATNVGSYNSPLHF. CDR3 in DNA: TGTGCCACCAACGTCGGTTCCTATAATTCACCCCTCCACTTT.

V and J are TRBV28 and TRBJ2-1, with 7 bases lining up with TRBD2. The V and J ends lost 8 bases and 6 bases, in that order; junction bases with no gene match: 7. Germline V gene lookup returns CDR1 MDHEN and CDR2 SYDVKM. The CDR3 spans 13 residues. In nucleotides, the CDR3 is TGTGCCAGCGTGACGGGAGGATCCAATGAGCAGTTCTTC. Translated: CASVTGGSNEQFF. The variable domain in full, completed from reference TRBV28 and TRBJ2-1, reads DVKVTQSSRYLVKRTGEKVFLECVQDMDHENMFWYRQDPGLGLRLIYFSYDVKMKEKGDIPEGYSVSREKKERFSLILESASTNQTSMYLCASVTGGSNEQFFGPGTRLTVL.

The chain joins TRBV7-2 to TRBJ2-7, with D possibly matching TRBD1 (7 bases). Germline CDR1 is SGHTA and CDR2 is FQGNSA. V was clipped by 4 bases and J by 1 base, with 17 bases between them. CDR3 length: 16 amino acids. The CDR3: CASSSSQGGASYEQYF. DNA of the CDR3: TGTGCCAGCAGCTCCTCCCAGGGGGGAGCGTCCTACGAGCAGTACTTC.

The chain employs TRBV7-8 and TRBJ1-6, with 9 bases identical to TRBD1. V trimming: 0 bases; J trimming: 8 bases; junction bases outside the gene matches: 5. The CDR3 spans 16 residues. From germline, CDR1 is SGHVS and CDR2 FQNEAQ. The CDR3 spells CASSLAQGAGYSPLHF. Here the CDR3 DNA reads TGTGCCAGCAGCTTAGCACAGGGGGCAGGGTATTCACCCCTCCACTTT.

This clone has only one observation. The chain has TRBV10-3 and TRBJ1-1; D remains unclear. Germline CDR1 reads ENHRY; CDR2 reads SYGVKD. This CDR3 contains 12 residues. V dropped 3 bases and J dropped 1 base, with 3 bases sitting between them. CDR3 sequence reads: CAISDSNTEAFF. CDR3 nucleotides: TGTGCCATCAGTGACTCGAACACTGAAGCTTTCTTT.

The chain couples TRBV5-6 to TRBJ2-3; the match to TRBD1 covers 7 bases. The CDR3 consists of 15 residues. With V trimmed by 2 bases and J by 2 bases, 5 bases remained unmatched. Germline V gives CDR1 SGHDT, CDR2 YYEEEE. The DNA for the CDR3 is TGTGCCAGCAGCTTCGGGACAGCTTTCACAGATACGCAGTATTTT. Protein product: CASSFGTAFTDTQYF.

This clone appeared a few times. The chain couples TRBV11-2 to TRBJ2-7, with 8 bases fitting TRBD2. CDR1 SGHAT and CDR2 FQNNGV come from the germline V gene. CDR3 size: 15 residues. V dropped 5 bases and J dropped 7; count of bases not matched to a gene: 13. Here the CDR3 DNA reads TGTGCCAGCAGCCCTGGTTCCGGGACTAGGGTTGAGCAGTACTTC. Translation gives CASSPGSGTRVEQYF.

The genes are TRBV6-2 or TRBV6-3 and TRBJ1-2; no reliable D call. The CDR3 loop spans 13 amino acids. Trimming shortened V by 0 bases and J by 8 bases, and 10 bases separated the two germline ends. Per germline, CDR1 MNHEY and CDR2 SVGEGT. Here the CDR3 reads CASSYSKIRGYTF. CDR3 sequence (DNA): TGTGCCAGCAGTTACTCGAAAATCCGGGGCTACACCTTC.

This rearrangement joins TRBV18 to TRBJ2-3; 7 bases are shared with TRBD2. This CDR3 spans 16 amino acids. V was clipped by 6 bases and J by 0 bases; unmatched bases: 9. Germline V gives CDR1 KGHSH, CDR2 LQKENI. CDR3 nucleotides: TGTGCCAGCTCTCCCATCGTGGGGGGGAGCACAGATACGCAGTATTTT. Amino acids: CASSPIVGGSTDTQYF.

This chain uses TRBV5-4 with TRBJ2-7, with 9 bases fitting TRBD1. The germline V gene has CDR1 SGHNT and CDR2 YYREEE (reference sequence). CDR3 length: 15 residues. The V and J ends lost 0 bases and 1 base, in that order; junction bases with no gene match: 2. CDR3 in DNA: TGTGCCAGCAGCTTGGCCGGGACAGGGTCCTACGAGCAGTACTTC. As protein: CASSLAGTGSYEQYF.

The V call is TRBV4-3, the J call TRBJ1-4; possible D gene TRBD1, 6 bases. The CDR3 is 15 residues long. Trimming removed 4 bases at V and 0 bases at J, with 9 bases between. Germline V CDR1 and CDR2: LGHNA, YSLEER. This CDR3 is CASSPRTATNEKLFF. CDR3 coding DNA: TGCGCCAGCAGCCCCCGGACAGCAACTAATGAAAAACTGTTTTTT.

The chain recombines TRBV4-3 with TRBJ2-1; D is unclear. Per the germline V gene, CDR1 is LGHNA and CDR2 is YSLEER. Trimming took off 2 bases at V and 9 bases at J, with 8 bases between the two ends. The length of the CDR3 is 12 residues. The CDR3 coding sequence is TGCGCCAGCAGCCAAATCCTAGGTGAGCAGTTCTTC. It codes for CASSQILGEQFF.

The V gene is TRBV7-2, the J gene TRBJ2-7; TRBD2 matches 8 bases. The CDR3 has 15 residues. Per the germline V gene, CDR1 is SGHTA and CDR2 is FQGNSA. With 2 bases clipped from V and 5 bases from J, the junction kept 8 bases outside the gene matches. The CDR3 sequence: CASSLMVSGTDEQYV. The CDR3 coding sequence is TGTGCCAGCAGCTTAATGGTTAGCGGGACTGACGAGCAGTACGTC.

The CDR3 nucleotides are TGTGCCACCAGTGTGCGGGGGGAGACCCAGTACTTC. Amino acids: CATSVRGETQYF. The V call is TRBV24-1, the J call TRBJ2-5, with 7 bases identical to TRBD2. Germline CDR1 reads KGHDR; CDR2 reads SFDVKD. This CDR3 has 12 residues. The J segment lost 5 bases and the V segment lost 5 bases, leaving 1 base of the junction unmatched.

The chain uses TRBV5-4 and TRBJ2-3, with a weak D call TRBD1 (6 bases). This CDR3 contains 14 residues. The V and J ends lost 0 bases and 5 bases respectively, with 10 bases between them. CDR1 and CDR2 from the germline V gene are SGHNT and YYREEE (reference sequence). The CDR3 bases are TGTGCCAGCAGCTTGGCAGGGGTGGGAGATACGCAGTATTTT. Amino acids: CASSLAGVGDTQYF.

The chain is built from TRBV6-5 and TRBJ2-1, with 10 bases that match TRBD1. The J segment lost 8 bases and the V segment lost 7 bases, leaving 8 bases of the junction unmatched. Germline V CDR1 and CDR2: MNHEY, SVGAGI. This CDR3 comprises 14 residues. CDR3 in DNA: TGTGCCAGCATTAGGACAGGGGGAGGCGATGAGCAGTTCTTC. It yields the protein CASIRTGGGDEQFF.

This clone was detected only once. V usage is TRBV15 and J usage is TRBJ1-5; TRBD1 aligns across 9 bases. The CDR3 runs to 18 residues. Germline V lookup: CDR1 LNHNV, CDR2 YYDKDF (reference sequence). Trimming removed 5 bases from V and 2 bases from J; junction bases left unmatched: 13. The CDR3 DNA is TGTGCCACCAGCTCGCCGGGACAGGGCCCGGTCGGCAATCAGCCCCAGCATTTT. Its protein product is CATSSPGQGPVGNQPQHF.

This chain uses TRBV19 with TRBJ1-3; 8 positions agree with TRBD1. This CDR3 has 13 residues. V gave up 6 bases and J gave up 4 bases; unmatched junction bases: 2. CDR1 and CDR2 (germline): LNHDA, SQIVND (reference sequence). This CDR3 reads CASRGQAGNTIYF. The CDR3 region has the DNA TGTGCCAGTAGGGGACAGGCGGGAAACACCATATATTTT.

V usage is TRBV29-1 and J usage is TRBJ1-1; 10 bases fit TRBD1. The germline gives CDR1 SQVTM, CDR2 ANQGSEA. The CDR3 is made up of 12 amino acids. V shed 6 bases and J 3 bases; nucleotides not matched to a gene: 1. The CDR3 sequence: CSVGQGDTEAFF. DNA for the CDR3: TGCAGCGTAGGACAGGGGGACACTGAAGCTTTCTTT.

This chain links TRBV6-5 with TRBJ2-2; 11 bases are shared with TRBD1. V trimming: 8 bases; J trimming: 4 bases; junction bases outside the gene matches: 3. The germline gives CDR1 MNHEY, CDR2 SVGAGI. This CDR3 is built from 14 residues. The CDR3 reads CASRGQGGTGELFF. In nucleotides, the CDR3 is TGTGCCAGCCGGGGACAGGGGGGCACCGGGGAGCTGTTTTTT.

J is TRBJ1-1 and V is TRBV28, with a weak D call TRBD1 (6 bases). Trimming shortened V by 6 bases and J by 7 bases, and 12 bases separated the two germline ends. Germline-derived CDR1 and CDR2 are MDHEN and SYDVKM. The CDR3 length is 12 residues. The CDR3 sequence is CASSSGQIEAFF. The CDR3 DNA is TGTGCCAGCAGCTCCGGACAGATTGAAGCTTTCTTT.

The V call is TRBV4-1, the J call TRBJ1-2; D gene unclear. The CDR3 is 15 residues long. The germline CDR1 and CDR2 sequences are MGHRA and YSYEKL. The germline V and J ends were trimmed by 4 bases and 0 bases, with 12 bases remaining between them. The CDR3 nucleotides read TGCGCCAGCAGCCCGGGTCGGGAGTCTAACTATGGCTACACCTTC. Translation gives CASSPGRESNYGYTF.